The 12 T cell receptor beta chains below were found in one sample sequenced in a study of T cell clones after liver transplantation. Libraries were prepared by immunoSEQ multiplex PCR; TCRdb keeps only in-frame clonotypes and omits some of them. Among approximately 51,000 clones listed, 55% to 85% were seen once. The sequences come from CD4+ T cells from blood, collected approximately 52 months after liver transplant. The source is a human patient who received a liver transplant. Some T cells may originate from the graft donor.

This chain uses TRBV11-2 with TRBJ1-1, with 8 bases identical to TRBD1. V gave up 7 bases and J gave up 5 bases; unmatched junction bases: 9. The CDR3 spans 14 residues. The germline gives CDR1 SGHAT, CDR2 FQNNGV. The CDR3 here is CASNPGQGGTEAFF. CDR3 bases: TGTGCCAGCAACCCCGGACAGGGTGGGACTGAAGCTTTCTTT. Full variable domain (rest looked up from reference TRBV11-2 and TRBJ1-1): EAGVAQSPRYKIIEKRQSVAFWCNPISGHATLYWYQQILGQGPKLLIQFQNNGVVDDSQLPKDRFSAERLKGVDSTLKIQPAKLEDSAVYLCASNPGQGGTEAFFGQGTRLTVV.

The gene calls are TRBV18 and TRBJ2-1; D not certain. CDR3 length: 13 amino acids. Germline CDR1 and CDR2: KGHSH and LQKENI. The V end was cut by 6 bases, the J end by 0 bases, with 6 bases between. The CDR3 DNA reads TGTGCCAGCTCCCACCCCTCCTACAATGAGCAGTTCTTC. Translation gives CASSHPSYNEQFF. Full variable domain (remainder filled in from reference TRBV18 and TRBJ2-1): NAGVMQNPRHLVRRRGQEARLRCSPMKGHSHVYWYRQLPEEGLKFMVYLQKENIIDESGMPKERFSAEFPKEGPSILRIQQVVRGDSAAYFCASSHPSYNEQFFGPGTRLTVL.

The CDR3 nucleotides are TGTGCCACCAGCAGAGACCGGGGGCAGACGGGTTCACCCCTCCACTTT. As protein: CATSRDRGQTGSPLHF. The chain couples TRBV15 to TRBJ1-6; D may be TRBD1 (6 bases). The V and J ends lost 0 bases and 9 bases respectively, with 15 bases between them. The CDR3 is 16 residues long. From germline, CDR1 is LNHNV and CDR2 YYDKDF (reference sequence).

In the case of this clone: One end of the junction varies from germline; a read error may be responsible. The chain has TRBV23-1 and TRBJ2-7; D is unresolved. TRBV23-1 is an ORF, with its function uncertain. This CDR3 has 13 amino acids. The CDR3 spells CASSLKPSNEQYF. The CDR3 region has the DNA TGCGCCAGCAGTCTCAAACCCTCCAACGAGCAGTACTTC.

The V call is TRBV29-1, the J call TRBJ2-3, with D perhaps given as TRBD1 or TRBD2 (5 bases each). This CDR3 spans 14 amino acids. Germline lookup yields CDR1 SQVTM and CDR2 ANQGSEA. V dropped 6 bases and J dropped 2 bases, with 15 bases sitting between them. This chain's CDR3 is CSVAGTSSTDTQYF. As DNA, the CDR3 is TGCAGCGTGGCCGGGACGTCGTCCACAGATACGCAGTATTTT.

In this sample, this clone turned up a few times. The genes are TRBV11-2 and TRBJ2-1; D may be TRBD1 (5 bases). Germline assignment: CDR1 SGHAT and CDR2 FQNNGV. V dropped 3 bases and J dropped 7 bases, with 16 bases sitting between them. The CDR3 is 15 residues long. The CDR3 sequence is CASSLLGVVNNEQFF. The CDR3, as DNA: TGTGCCAGCAGCTTGTTAGGGGTAGTGAATAATGAGCAGTTCTTC.

The sample holds a few counts of this clone. The V gene is TRBV19, the J gene TRBJ2-7; the match to TRBD1 covers 9 bases. With V trimmed by 1 base and J by 3 bases, 10 bases remained unmatched. The CDR3 covers 17 residues. Germline lookup yields CDR1 LNHDA and CDR2 SQIVND (reference sequence). This CDR3 is CASSIATDTGGIYEQYF. In nucleotides, the CDR3 is TGTGCCAGTAGTATAGCGACTGATACAGGGGGCATCTACGAGCAGTACTTC.

In this sample, this clone turned up a few times. The genes are TRBV4-2 and TRBJ1-2; 7 bases fit TRBD1. Per the germline V gene, CDR1 is LGHNA and CDR2 is YNFKEQ. The CDR3 runs to 15 residues. The trim removed 1 base at V and 2 bases at J, leaving 4 bases unmatched. The DNA for the CDR3 is TGTGCCAGCAGCCAAGGGGGGGGACAGAACTATGGCTACACCTTC. Translating it yields CASSQGGGQNYGYTF.

The chain couples TRBV25-1 to TRBJ2-5; 7 nucleotides agree with TRBD2. V shed 4 bases, J shed 5 bases, and the junction held 7 bases outside the gene matches. The CDR3 has 14 residues. CDR1 and CDR2 from the germline V gene are MGHDK and SYGVNS. CDR3 sequence: CASSGPLASETQYF. CDR3 nucleotides: TGTGCCAGCAGTGGTCCACTAGCGTCGGAGACCCAGTACTTC.

V is TRBV7-2 and J is TRBJ2-1; 11 bases agree with TRBD2. Germline V gene sequence: CDR1 SGHTA, CDR2 FQGNSA. The V gene end was trimmed by 0 bases and the J gene end by 3 bases; junction bases not matched to a gene: 4. CDR3 length: 17 amino acids. CDR3 in amino acids: CASSLASSGGFYNEQFF. CDR3 sequence (DNA): TGTGCCAGCAGCTTAGCATCTAGCGGGGGGTTCTACAATGAGCAGTTCTTC.

The chain combines TRBV29-1 with TRBJ1-5; D is perhaps TRBD1 (5 bases). V lost 4 bases to trimming and J lost 9 bases, with 16 bases between them. This CDR3 contains 13 residues. In germline, CDR1 is SQVTM, CDR2 ANQGSEA. The CDR3 protein is CSVGRGTAGPQHF. The CDR3 DNA is TGCAGCGTTGGGAGGGGCACAGCAGGGCCCCAGCATTTT. Using reference TRBV29-1 and TRBJ1-5 for the parts outside the CDR3, the full variable domain is SAVISQKPSRDICQRGTSLTIQCQVDSQVTMMFWYRQQPGQSLTLIATANQGSEATYESGFVIDKFPISRPNLTFSTLTVSNMSPEDSSIYLCSVGRGTAGPQHFGDGTRLSIL.

This chain uses TRBV6-6 with TRBJ2-1; a weak D match, TRBD1 (6 bases). The CDR3 spans 15 residues. Looked up from germline, CDR1 is MNHNY and CDR2 is SVGAGI (reference sequence). Trimming stripped 0 bases from V and 1 base from J, with 7 bases between. CDR3 protein: CASSYSRGSYNEQFF. The CDR3 DNA is TGTGCCAGCAGTTACTCGAGGGGGTCCTACAATGAGCAGTTCTTC.